This T cell receptor beta chain originates from a study of cytomegalovirus exposure and HLA in healthy donors. The PCR employed 60 Vbeta primers together with 13 Jbeta primers. This table comes from immunoSEQ multiplex PCR, and its TCRdb copy is limited to in-frame clones, with some not included. The table has about 180,000 clones, nearly 80% seen once. This clone turned up a few times. Its cognate antigen is unknown. V was clipped by 1 base and J by 5 bases; unmatched bases: 8. Germline lookup yields CDR1 SGHNT and CDR2 YENEEA. The CDR3 has 17 amino acids. General study results and limits: According to an earlier analysis, most TCR beta V segments yielded productive rearrangements about 87% or about 30% of the time.

Sample: PBMCs. The chain is built from TRBV11-3 and TRBJ2-7; 13 positions match TRBD2. The source of this sequence is a man aged 35-49 years in good health and CMV-seropositive. The CDR3 protein is CASSLVFGLAGVDEQYF. The CDR3 coding sequence is TGTGCCAGCAGCTTAGTTTTTGGACTAGCGGGAGTCGACGAGCAGTACTTC.